This paragraph covers one T cell receptor (beta chain) sequence. The antigen remains undetermined. Naive CD8 cells lacked CD45RO, underwent positive selection for CCR7 and left out terminally differentiated effector memory CD45RA+ cells. The data originate from a study of shared clonotypes between healthy human individuals. Study results and caveats: Sampling involved blood alone; tissue repertoires likely differ.

V was pared by 2 bases and J by 3 bases, with 5 bases of the junction left unmatched. Germline V gives CDR1 MNHEY, CDR2 SVGAGI. This CDR3 is 15 amino acids long. Clones were sequenced by immunoSEQ multiplex PCR, and TCRdb holds only the in-frame ones, with some missing. The data contain millions of clones, approximately 95% of them singletons. The TCR originated in a man aged 18 to 30 in good health. Input material: naive CD8+ T cells sorted from blood. V gene TRBV6-5 combines with J gene TRBJ1-1; 8 nucleotides align to TRBD1. CDR3 DNA: TGTGCCAGCAGTTACCAACAGGGGGTGGACACTGAAGCTTTCTTT. Translated, it gives CASSYQQGVDTEAFF.